This T cell receptor (beta chain) came from a study of blood T cells in healthy people across ages. Study-wide background: About one barcoded TCR beta cDNA was captured per two T cells. Study-wide findings and caveats: When one million T cells were used, diversity estimates were thought to be underestimates.

V lost 1 base, J lost 8 bases, and 7 bases stayed unmatched. Germline V CDR1 and CDR2: LGHNA, YNFKEQ. The CDR3 has 15 amino acids. This clonotype appeared a few times. The antigen is not known. Using a J-beta primer mix together with a sample-barcoded 5' primer, a second PCR was run for about 6 to 11 cycles. Unique molecular identifiers of 12 random nucleotides labeled each cDNA. Sequencing recovered at least 2.5 million CDR3-containing paired-end reads from each sample. TCRdb ran MiXCR on the 5' RACE reads and lists one entry per CDR3 protein. Of fewer than 2,000,000 distinct CDR3 sequences in the sample, roughly 30% are singletons; the top ten hold about 11%.

The source of this sequence is a woman aged 25 to 39 in good health. Sequencing was carried out using blood. The V gene is TRBV4-2, the J gene TRBJ2-1; TRBD2 aligns across 8 bases. This CDR3 reads CASSQVTSEGDEQFF. As DNA, the CDR3 is TGTGCCAGCAGCCAAGTGACTAGCGAGGGGGATGAGCAGTTCTTC.